This TCR beta chain was sequenced in a study of blood T cell repertoires in COVID-19. In the study overall: The samples span acute and convalescent COVID-19 from the United States, Italy and Spain. Sources were T cells, B-cell-depleted T cells, or PBMCs; the material itself was cDNA or gDNA.

Study processing details: Amplification of reference gene primers provided the estimated nucleated cell counts. Sequencing was performed with immunoSEQ multiplex PCR; in TCRdb, only in-frame clones are kept and a portion is missing. V, J and clone size derive from that table, while D and trimming were established from the DNA sequence. The data contain roughly 47,000 clones, around 85% of them seen just once; the ten biggest clones take up roughly a third. Enrollment of patients from Seattle took place during active infection, with longitudinal follow-up. Trimming removed 1 base from V and 0 bases from J, with 10 bases in between. Germline-derived CDR1 and CDR2 are LGHNA and YSLEER. CDR3 size: 17 residues.

The chain links TRBV4-3 to TRBJ2-6; weak D call: TRBD1 (7 bases). This receptor was identified in a woman over 75 with COVID-19, enrolled during active disease. Material for sequencing was peripheral blood. The CDR3 region is CASSQARDSSGANVLTF. CDR3 nucleotides: TGCGCCAGCAGCCAAGCGCGGGACAGCTCTGGGGCCAACGTCCTGACTTTC.